Below, 27 T cell receptor beta chains from the same sample are listed, as sequenced in a study of cytomegalovirus exposure and HLA in healthy donors. Both 60 Vbeta primers and 13 Jbeta primers went into the PCR. Here immunoSEQ multiplex PCR was the method, and the copy in TCRdb shows in-frame clones only, minus some. The sample has about 130,000 clones, around 8.5% seen once. Sequencing was performed on PBMCs. These receptors all stem from a man aged 35 to 55 in good health and CMV-seronegative.

This clone was picked up a small number of times. The rearrangement joins TRBV13 to TRBJ1-1; no firm D call. The V and J ends lost 0 bases and 3 bases respectively, with 8 bases between them. Germline V lookup: CDR1 PRHDT, CDR2 FYEKMQ (reference sequence). CDR3 size: 14 residues. Here the CDR3 reads CASSLGSGYTEAFF. Written as DNA, the CDR3 is TGTGCCAGCAGCTTAGGGAGCGGTTACACTGAAGCTTTCTTT. Combining the CDR3 with reference TRBV13 and TRBJ1-1 gives the whole variable domain AAGVIQSPRHLIKEKRETATLKCYPIPRHDTVYWYQQGPGQDPQFLISFYEKMQSDKGSIPDRFSAQQFSDYHSELNMSSLELGDSALYFCASSLGSGYTEAFFGQGTRLTVV.

The chain combines TRBV6-1 with TRBJ1-6, with D perhaps TRBD1 (5 bases). V was cut by 8 bases and J by 5 bases, with 13 bases left in between. Per germline, CDR1 MNHNS and CDR2 SASEGT. The CDR3 length is 14 residues. CDR3 sequence reads: CASVAQAHNSPLHF. The CDR3, as DNA: TGTGCCAGCGTGGCACAGGCGCATAATTCACCCCTCCACTTT.

This clone turned up a few times. This chain connects TRBV7-9 to TRBJ2-5; D gene ambiguous. Per germline, CDR1 SEHNR and CDR2 FQNEAQ (reference sequence). Trimming removed 5 bases from V and 1 base from J, with 8 bases in between. The CDR3 runs to 13 residues. The CDR3 spells CASSLRLQETQYF. Here the CDR3 DNA reads TGTGCCAGCAGCCTCAGACTCCAAGAGACCCAGTACTTC.

This clone occurred a few times. The V call is TRBV5-1, the J call TRBJ2-3; 8 nucleotides match TRBD2. Germline CDR1 SGHRS, CDR2 YFSETQ. The junction had 6 bases not matched to a gene; V was cut back by 5 bases and J by 1 base. The CDR3 covers 15 residues. CDR3 in amino acids: CASRSGLGGTDTQYF. CDR3 sequence (DNA): TGCGCCAGCAGATCGGGACTAGGGGGCACAGATACGCAGTATTTT. The full variable domain, completed using reference TRBV5-1 and TRBJ2-3, is KAGVTQTPRYLIKTRGQQVTLSCSPISGHRSVSWYQQTPGQGLQFLFEYFSETQRNKGNFPGRFSGRQFSNSRSEMNVSTLELGDSALYLCASRSGLGGTDTQYFGPGTRLTVL.

There are a few counts of this clone. The chain links TRBV5-1 to TRBJ2-7, with TRBD2 matching 8 bases. The germline V gene encodes CDR1 SGHRS and CDR2 YFSETQ. The V and J ends lost 4 bases and 2 bases, in that order; junction bases with no gene match: 5. The CDR3 runs to 14 residues. The CDR3 reads CASSPRGGTYEQYF. The CDR3 region has the DNA TGCGCCAGCAGCCCCCGGGGGGGTACCTACGAGCAGTACTTC.

This clone was picked up a small number of times. The gene calls are TRBV19 and TRBJ1-2, with 9 bases lining up with TRBD1. This CDR3 region has 13 residues. V trimming: 4 bases; J trimming: 6 bases; junction bases outside the gene matches: 3. The germline V gene encodes CDR1 LNHDA and CDR2 SQIVND (reference sequence). CDR3 coding DNA: TGTGCCAGTAGTAGGACAGGGGTCGATGGCTACACCTTC. Translation: CASSRTGVDGYTF.

This clone was detected a few times. The rearrangement joins TRBV15 to TRBJ1-5, with TRBD1 as a possible D gene (5 bases). V was clipped by 0 bases and J by 4 bases, with 10 bases between them. This CDR3 region has 15 residues. Germline-derived CDR1 and CDR2 are LNHNV and YYDKDF (reference sequence). The DNA of the CDR3 is TGTGCCACCAGCAGAGAAAAAGGGGTTAATCAGCCCCAGCATTTT. Its translation is CATSREKGVNQPQHF.

This clone was detected only a few times. CDR3 in amino acids: CARSRVGLRDTEAFF. DNA of the CDR3: TGTGCCAGATCACGGGTTGGGCTGAGGGACACTGAAGCTTTCTTT. The V gene is TRBV5-5, the J gene TRBJ1-1, with D unresolved. The CDR3 covers 15 residues. Germline loops: CDR1 SGHKS, CDR2 YYEKEE (reference sequence). Between the trimmed V and J ends, which lost 8 bases and 3 bases, there was a span of 20 bases.

This clone was counted a few times. The chain is built from TRBV5-1 and TRBJ2-5, with TRBD1 as a possible D gene (6 bases). The CDR3 runs 16 residues. V was trimmed by 3 bases and J by 2 bases, leaving 17 bases between them. Looked up from germline, CDR1 is SGHRS and CDR2 is YFSETQ. The CDR3 spells CASSWGALRGQETQYF. CDR3 DNA: TGCGCCAGCAGCTGGGGAGCACTTAGGGGGCAAGAGACCCAGTACTTC.

Comments on this clone: A junction boundary mismatches the germline segment, possibly from a read error. The same CDR3 is also encoded by other DNA sequences in this sample. This chain uses TRBV6-5 with TRBJ2-7; 7 bases line up with TRBD1. Germline assignment: CDR1 MNHEY and CDR2 SVGAGI. The CDR3 is 12 residues long. CDR3 nucleotide sequence: TGTGCAAGCAGTCTGACAGGGTACGAGCAGTACTTC. It is translated as CASSLTGYEQYF.

This clone appeared a few times. The chain has TRBV28 and TRBJ1-2; D uncertain. The CDR3 is 14 residues long. Trimming removed 5 bases from V and 1 base from J, with 11 bases in between. CDR1 and CDR2 (germline): MDHEN, SYDVKM. CDR3 DNA: TGTGCCAGCAGTCCCCCGCGGCGTAACTATGGCTACACCTTC. It encodes CASSPPRRNYGYTF.

In this sample, this clone turned up a few times. The J gene is TRBJ1-3, the V gene TRBV2, with D unclear. This CDR3 is built from 15 residues. The V gene's germline CDR1 is SNHLY and CDR2 FYNNEI. V lost 1 base and J 7 bases, leaving 14 bases between the germline ends. The CDR3 protein is CASSEEIGRWNTIYF. The CDR3 DNA reads TGTGCCAGCAGTGAAGAAATAGGGAGGTGGAACACCATATATTTT. The full variable domain, with the rest looked up from reference TRBV2 and TRBJ1-3, is EPEVTQTPSHQVTQMGQEVILRCVPISNHLYFYWYRQILGQKVEFLVSFYNNEISEKSEIFDDQFSVERPDGSNFTLKIRSTKLEDSAMYFCASSEEIGRWNTIYFGEGSWLTVV.

The V and J genes are TRBV6-5 and TRBJ1-2; no clear D. V was pared by 5 bases and J by 8 bases, with 12 bases between. The CDR3 is made up of 12 amino acids. CDR1 is MNHEY and CDR2 is SVGAGI in the germline V gene. The CDR3 DNA reads TGTGCCAGCAGTCCCAGTGGCGGAGGCTACACCTTC. It is translated as CASSPSGGGYTF.

This clone appeared a few times. This chain uses TRBV6-1 with TRBJ2-7; D is uncertain. Deletions cut 0 bases from V and 2 bases from J, with 11 bases between. The CDR3 runs 15 residues. Germline V gene data show CDR1 as MNHNS and CDR2 as SASEGT. The chain's CDR3 is CASSEAVGNPYEQYF. CDR3 coding DNA: TGTGCCAGCAGTGAAGCGGTGGGCAATCCCTACGAGCAGTACTTC.

The rearrangement joins TRBV19 to TRBJ2-1; 9 nucleotides match TRBD2. Germline CDR1 reads LNHDA; CDR2 reads SQIVND (reference sequence). This CDR3 comprises 16 residues. V was clipped by 4 bases and J by 1 base; unmatched bases: 5. The CDR3 coding sequence is TGTGCCAGTAGTAGGTCCAGCGGGGGGTCCTACAATGAGCAGTTCTTC. Amino acid sequence: CASSRSSGGSYNEQFF.

This clone was seen more than once but under ten times. This sequence joins TRBV7-9 and TRBJ2-3; D ambiguous. CDR1 is SEHNR, CDR2 FQNEAQ, per germline (reference sequence). The CDR3 runs to 15 residues. The germline V and J ends were trimmed by 6 bases and 0 bases, with 13 bases remaining between them. The CDR3 sequence: CASSRDHYSTDTQYF. The CDR3 DNA reads as TGTGCCAGCAGTCGCGACCACTATAGCACAGATACGCAGTATTTT.

The chain employs TRBV4-1 and TRBJ2-7; D may be TRBD1 (6 bases). The V and J ends lost 4 bases and 4 bases respectively, with 14 bases between them. Germline CDR1 and CDR2: MGHRA and YSYEKL. The CDR3 totals 14 residues. CDR3 protein: CASSPWTRGYEQYF. The CDR3 nucleotides read TGCGCCAGCAGCCCGTGGACCAGGGGATACGAGCAGTACTTC.

This chain links TRBV28 with TRBJ2-2; D might be TRBD2 (5 bases). The CDR3 covers 12 residues. Germline CDR1 MDHEN, CDR2 SYDVKM. CDR3 amino acids: CAVSANTGELFF. Written as DNA, the CDR3 is TGTGCTGTTAGCGCCAACACCGGGGAGCTGTTTTTT.

This clone was seen more than once but under ten times. V usage is TRBV7-9 and J usage is TRBJ1-6; D might be TRBD1 (6 bases). CDR1 is SEHNR, CDR2 FQNEAQ, per germline (reference sequence). This CDR3 contains 14 residues. V was clipped by 5 bases and J by 10 bases, with 15 bases between them. The CDR3 DNA sequence: TGTGCCAGCAGCCCAGTGGTTAGGGGGTCACCCCTCCACTTT. Its translation is CASSPVVRGSPLHF.

Details on this clone: This sample also contains other DNA sequences that code for the same CDR3. This chain joins TRBV27 and TRBJ1-3; D perhaps matches TRBD1 (5 bases). Trimming removed 10 bases at V and 4 bases at J, with 17 bases between. The CDR3 spans 14 residues. Germline V gene data show CDR1 as MNHEY and CDR2 as SMNVEV (reference sequence). The DNA of the CDR3 is TGTGCCACCCCTCTGGCAGGGTGGGGAAACACCATATATTTT. It yields the protein CATPLAGWGNTIYF.

This clone came up a few times. The chain combines TRBV27 with TRBJ2-3, with TRBD2 matching 12 bases. The germline V gene has CDR1 MNHEY and CDR2 SMNVEV (reference sequence). Germline trimming cut 5 bases from V and 6 bases from J; bases unmatched to any gene: 9. The CDR3 length is 16 residues. The CDR3 bases are TGTGCCAGCAGTGCCTTACTAGCGGGGGGACCGGATACGCAGTATTTT. Its translation is CASSALLAGGPDTQYF.

This clone was recorded a few times. The chain links TRBV6-5 to TRBJ1-2; 7 bases map to TRBD1. CDR1 and CDR2 from the germline V gene are MNHEY and SVGAGI. CDR3 length equals 12 residues. V lost 10 bases, J lost 5 bases, and 7 bases stayed unmatched. The CDR3 bases are TGTGCCACCAAGGGGGCTGGGTATGGCTACACCTTC. Translating gives CATKGAGYGYTF.

This chain joins TRBV19 and TRBJ2-3, with 7 bases identical to TRBD2. This CDR3 is built from 14 residues. V gave up 7 bases and J gave up 1 base; unmatched junction bases: 5. Germline CDR1 and CDR2: LNHDA and SQIVND (reference sequence). CDR3 sequence (DNA): TGTGCCAGTAAAGCGGGGAGAGGCACAGATACGCAGTATTTT. Translating it yields CASKAGRGTDTQYF. Complete variable domain (other parts from reference TRBV19 and TRBJ2-3): DGGITQSPKYLFRKEGQNVTLSCEQNLNHDAMYWYRQDPGQGLRLIYYSQIVNDFQKGDIAEGYSVSREKKESFPLTVTSAQKNPTAFYLCASKAGRGTDTQYFGPGTRLTVL.

V and J are TRBV29-1 and TRBJ2-4; D ambiguous. This CDR3 is 13 amino acids long. Trimming pared 0 bases from V and 0 bases from J, leaving 3 bases between. Germline values: CDR1 SQVTM, CDR2 ANQGSEA. The CDR3 loop is CSVEEAAKNIQYF. CDR3 DNA: TGCAGCGTTGAAGAGGCAGCCAAAAACATTCAGTACTTC.

This clone was counted a few times. The chain is built from TRBV15 and TRBJ1-5; D is ambiguous. V was trimmed by 1 base and J by 4 bases, leaving 5 bases between them. This CDR3 has 13 residues. CDR1 is LNHNV, CDR2 YYDKDF, per germline (reference sequence). The CDR3 region has the DNA TGTGCCACCAGCAGAGCTCCGAATCAGCCCCAGCATTTT. Translation: CATSRAPNQPQHF. The full variable domain, rest sourced from reference TRBV15 and TRBJ1-5, is DAMVIQNPRYQVTQFGKPVTLSCSQTLNHNVMYWYQQKSSQAPKLLFHYYDKDFNNEADTPDNFQSRRPNTSFCFLDIRSPGLGDTAMYLCATSRAPNQPQHFGDGTRLSIL.

This rearrangement joins TRBV18 to TRBJ2-7; 8 nucleotides agree with TRBD1. The V segment lost 3 bases and the J segment 4 bases; nucleotides outside the gene matches: 8. Germline CDR1 reads KGHSH; CDR2 reads LQKENI. There are 15 residues in the CDR3. The CDR3 spells CASSPLGTGSYEQYF. The CDR3 bases are TGTGCCAGCTCACCTTTAGGGACAGGATCGTACGAGCAGTACTTC.

This clone was seen only a few times. The gene calls are TRBV6-1 and TRBJ2-2, with 8 nucleotides matching TRBD1. The CDR3 totals 17 residues. Unmatched junction bases numbered 6, after V lost 3 bases and J lost 0 bases. CDR1 is MNHNS, CDR2 SASEGT, per germline. The CDR3 is CASSERQGFANTGELFF. CDR3 in DNA: TGTGCCAGCAGTGAGAGACAGGGGTTCGCGAACACCGGGGAGCTGTTTTTT.